Listed below are T cell receptor beta chains from one sample, sequenced in a study of T cells in Graves' hyperthyroidism and ophthalmopathy. TCRdb reprocessed the multiplex PCR reads via MiXCR and lists one record per CDR3 protein. The data contain 550,000 to 650,000 distinct CDR3 sequences, 14% of them singletons. Sequenced material: blood. The receptors come from a woman between 35 and 50 years old with Graves' hyperthyroidism. Each CDR3 is given with its conserved first and last residue. The D gene is left open where the match is weak. Clone size is not always given. Where it is, it says once, few, many or a class for expanded clones.

abundance,j_gene,v_gene,d_gene,CDR3nt,CDR3aa
NA,TRBJ2-5,TRBV7-7,NA,TGTGCTAGCAGCTCGGGAGCGGGCGGGGCCCAGTACTTC,CASSSGAGGAQYF
many,TRBJ2-3,TRBV27,NA,TGTGCCAGCAGTTTGGTCGGGAGTAGGACAGATACGCAGTATTTT,CASSLVGSRTDTQYF
NA,TRBJ1-6,TRBV6-1,TRBD1,TGTGCCAGCAGTGAGTTTGCAGGGGGACGGTCGTCCTATAATTCACCCCTCCACTTT,CASSEFAGGRSSYNSPLHF
NA,TRBJ2-6,TRBV7-2,NA,TGTGCCAGCAGCTTGGGCGTCGGTACGGGGGCCAACGTCCTGACTTTC,CASSLGVGTGANVLTF
many,TRBJ1-2,TRBV20-1,TRBD1,TGCAGTGCCCACACGGGCCAGGGGGCTCATGTCGGGTATGGCTACACCTTC,CSAHTGQGAHVGYGYTF
many,TRBJ1-1,TRBV28,NA,TGTGCCAGCTGCCTGGGGGTTACTGAAGCTTTCTTT,CASCLGVTEAFF
NA,TRBJ1-3,TRBV4-1,NA,TGCGCCAGCAGCCTTGATATTTCTTCGCCACGAAGTTCTGGAAACACCATATATTTT,CASSLDISSPRSSGNTIYF
many,TRBJ1-3,TRBV30,NA,TGTGCCTGGAGCGCCAGCGGAAACACCATATATTTT,CAWSASGNTIYF
many,TRBJ1-5,TRBV2,NA,TGTGCCAGCAGTGTTCTAGATCAGCCCCAGCATTTT,CASSVLDQPQHF
NA,TRBJ1-1,TRBV28,TRBD1,TGTGCCAGCAGTTCAGCCAGACAGGGCGTCAGAGAATGGGGGACTGAAGCTTTCTTT,CASSSARQGVREWGTEAFF
few,TRBJ2-1,TRBV10-3,TRBD1,TGTGCCATCAGTGAGTCCGGGACAGGCTACAATGAGCAGTTCTTC,CAISESGTGYNEQFF
many,TRBJ2-1,TRBV28,NA,TGTGCCAGCAGTTTAACCCGACTACTGACCTACAATGAGCAGTTCTTC,CASSLTRLLTYNEQFF
few,TRBJ2-2,TRBV4-2,NA,TGTGCCAGCAGCCAAGAGGCAGGGTCCCGAAACACCGGGGAGCTGTTTTTT,CASSQEAGSRNTGELFF
few,TRBJ2-7,TRBV9,TRBD1,TGTGCCAGCAGCGCCGGGGGACAGGGCTACGAGCAGTACTTC,CASSAGGQGYEQYF
few,TRBJ1-1,TRBV20-1,NA,TGCAGTGCTAGAGATCGTCGGGGGGGCACTGAAGCTTTCTTT,CSARDRRGGTEAFF
few,TRBJ2-7,TRBV20-1,NA,TGCAGTGCTCTTGAACCGGACAGTTACGAGCAGTACTTC,CSALEPDSYEQYF
NA,TRBJ2-5,TRBV4-1,NA,TGCGCCAGCAGCTATGGGGACTTCCCATCAGCTACCCAGTACTTC,CASSYGDFPSATQYF
few,TRBJ1-3,TRBV6-1,TRBD1,TGTGCCAGCAGTGAAATCGGACAGGCTAACTCTGGAAACACCATATATTTT,CASSEIGQANSGNTIYF
many,TRBJ2-3,TRBV5-1,TRBD2,TGCGCCAGCAGCGTACTAGCGGGAGGTGGTGCAGATACGCAGTATTTT,CASSVLAGGGADTQYF
few,TRBJ2-3,TRBV28,TRBD2,TGTGCCAGCAGTTTTAGATCCGGACTAGCGGGAGTTGGTACGCAGTATTTT,CASSFRSGLAGVGTQYF
few,TRBJ2-5,TRBV29-1,NA,TGCAGCGTTGACTTTTTTTCGGTGGAGACCCAGTACTTC,CSVDFFSVETQYF
many,TRBJ1-2,TRBV7-9,NA,TGTGCCAGCAGCTTGGTCAGGGTCGGTACTCCAAACTATGGCTACACCTTC,CASSLVRVGTPNYGYTF
many,TRBJ2-1,TRBV3-1,NA,TGTGCCAGCAGCCCAGGCCATCTGGGTAATGAGCAGTTCTTC,CASSPGHLGNEQFF
many,TRBJ1-1,TRBV11-2,TRBD1,TGTGCCAGCAGCATGACAGGGGGGGGAAACACTGAAGCTTTCTTT,CASSMTGGGNTEAFF
many,TRBJ2-2,TRBV11-3,NA,TGTGCCAGCAGCTCCCCCACCGGGGAGCTGTTTTTT,CASSSPTGELFF
NA,TRBJ1-1,TRBV28,NA,TGTGCCTGGAGAAGAGCTGAAGCTTTCTTT,CAWRRAEAFF
NA,TRBJ2-3,TRBV19,NA,TGTGCCACCTCTAAGGGGCGGTACACAGATACGCAGTATTTT,CATSKGRYTDTQYF
many,TRBJ2-7,TRBV3-1,NA,TGTGCCAGCAGCCAAGGAGGGGGAATCGACGAGCAGTACTTC,CASSQGGGIDEQYF
NA,TRBJ2-7,TRBV2,NA,TGTGCCACCCAGCAGTTCTACGAGCAGTACTTC,CATQQFYEQYF
many,TRBJ2-1,TRBV7-8,NA,TGTGCCAGCAGCTCGACAGCTCGTGAGCAGTTCTTC,CASSSTAREQFF
many,TRBJ1-2,TRBV2,NA,TGTGCCAGCAGTGAAGAGGCGAGGGATGGCTACACCTTC,CASSEEARDGYTF
many,TRBJ2-5,TRBV20-1,TRBD2,TGCAGTGCTAGTTGGCTAGCGGGAGCGGTAGAGACCCAGTACTTC,CSASWLAGAVETQYF
many,TRBJ2-1,TRBV6-1,TRBD2,TGTGCCAGCAGTTCTGACTTAGCGGGACCTATGAATGAGCAGTTCTTC,CASSSDLAGPMNEQFF
NA,TRBJ1-4,TRBV28,TRBD1,TGTGCCAGCAGTGGGACCGGGACAGGGGTGTCAACTAATGAAAAACTGTTTTTT,CASSGTGTGVSTNEKLFF
NA,TRBJ1-6,TRBV6-1,NA,TGTGCCAGCAGTAGCCTTTCGAATTCACCCCTCCACTTT,CASSSLSNSPLHF
many,TRBJ1-1,TRBV27,TRBD1,TGTGCCAGCAGTCCCGGGACAGGGGGCGCCGGCACTGAAGCTTTCTTT,CASSPGTGGAGTEAFF
many,TRBJ1-1,TRBV30,NA,TGTGCCTGGAGTGTACTACGGTTAAACACTGAAGCTTTCTTT,CAWSVLRLNTEAFF
NA,TRBJ2-1,TRBV30,TRBD2,TGTGCCTGGAGTGGTTTTGTAGCGGGACGTTACAATGAGCAGTTCTTC,CAWSGFVAGRYNEQFF
many,TRBJ2-7,TRBV2,NA,TGTGCCAGCAGTCGGGACCATGCCTACGAGCAGTACTTC,CASSRDHAYEQYF
many,TRBJ1-4,TRBV3-1,TRBD1,TGTGCCAGCAGACAGGGGGCGGGTGAAAAACTGTTTTTT,CASRQGAGEKLFF
many,TRBJ2-7,TRBV3-1,NA,TGTGCCAGCAGCCAAGACTTCCAGCTTCTGACGGCCAACGAGCAGTACTTC,CASSQDFQLLTANEQYF
NA,TRBJ2-7,TRBV6-1,NA,TGTGCCAGCAGCCTTACAGGAGGGGGGCCTTACGAGCAGTACTTC,CASSLTGGGPYEQYF
few,TRBJ2-7,TRBV29-1,NA,TGCAGCGTTGTCGTACAGGGGAGGCACGAGCAGTACTTC,CSVVVQGRHEQYF
many,TRBJ2-7,TRBV5-1,TRBD2,TGCGCCAGCAGCTTGGAGGGACTAGCGGTAGACGAGCAGTACTTC,CASSLEGLAVDEQYF
many,TRBJ1-2,TRBV6-2/TRBV6-3,TRBD1,TGTGCCAGCAGTTACCCCCCGACAGGGAGCTATGGCTACACCTTC,CASSYPPTGSYGYTF
few,TRBJ1-2,TRBV2,NA,TGTGCCAGCAGTGCCGAGGGGACCGGCTATGGCTACACCTTC,CASSAEGTGYGYTF
many,TRBJ2-1,TRBV5-1,TRBD2,TGCGCCAGCAGCTTACTGACTAGCGTCAACAATGAGCAGTTCTTC,CASSLLTSVNNEQFF